Listed here is a single TCR beta chain. What it binds is not known. This sequence may be a read error, since a much larger clone differs from it by one base. The data belong to a study of Graves' ophthalmopathy and Graves' hyperthyroidism. Study-wide background: Sampling took place at initial diagnosis, with peripheral blood obtained before any treatment.

The CDR3 has 14 amino acids. General observations from the study: From stable hyperthyroidism, ophthalmopathy was separated by a 13-signature model with just under 90% sensitivity and 75% to 82% specificity. Among thyroid clonotypes expanded above 0.001 frequency, most also appeared in blood.

The TCR beta CDR3 regions underwent amplification from RNA transcripts. After a first-round RT-PCR with HTBI primers, a second-round multiplex PCR was run. TCRdb independently ran MiXCR on the multiplex PCR reads; one entry per CDR3 protein. The table has 450,000 or so distinct CDR3 sequences, approximately 14% seen once; the top ten hold 9.5% to 10%. The sequencing sample was made of blood. The receptor was derived from a woman under 40 with Graves' ophthalmopathy. This chain uses TRBV12-3 or TRBV12-4 with TRBJ2-7; 7 nucleotides agree with TRBD2. The CDR3 coding sequence is TGTGCCAGCACCTCCGGCGGGAGCTCCTACGAGCATCACTTC. Protein sequence: CASTSGGSSYEHHF.